A selection of T cell receptor beta chains follows, all from one sample in a study of siplizumab effects on memory and regulatory T cells. Profiled with immunoSEQ multiplex PCR; TCRdb holds only in-frame clones, not every one. The profile shows roughly 50,000 clones, 87% of them singletons. The sequenced material came from naive CD8+ T cells sorted from blood. The receptors shown here come from a human donor in good health. The CDR3 runs from the conserved cysteine through the conserved F or W. D genes are given only for firm matches. Size is omitted from some rows. Given values are once, few, many or a class for expanded clones.

TRBD1,NA,TRBJ2-6,TRBV18,CASPIRQGSNSGANVLTF,TGTGCCAGCCCGATTCGACAGGGTTCAAACTCTGGGGCCAACGTCCTGACTTTC
NA,NA,TRBJ1-6,TRBV27,CASSWSSYNSPLHF,TGTGCCAGCAGTTGGAGCTCCTATAATTCACCCCTCCACTTT
NA,once,TRBJ2-3,TRBV15,CATSRVRTDTQYF,TGTGCCACCAGCAGAGTCAGGACAGATACGCAGTATTTT
NA,NA,TRBJ2-1,TRBV27,CASSLTEVNEQFF,TGTGCCAGCAGTTTAACCGAGGTCAATGAGCAGTTCTTC
TRBD2,NA,TRBJ2-7,TRBV5-4,CASSLDPAGANEQYF,TGTGCCAGCAGCTTGGATCCAGCGGGAGCGAACGAGCAGTACTTC
TRBD2,NA,TRBJ2-1,TRBV19,CASSLILAGGFYNEQFF,TGTGCCAGTAGTCTGATTCTAGCGGGAGGGTTCTACAATGAGCAGTTCTTC
TRBD1,NA,TRBJ2-7,TRBV13,CASRSGQGLGEQYF,TGTGCCAGCAGATCTGGACAGGGCTTAGGCGAGCAGTACTTC
NA,NA,TRBJ2-3,TRBV5-6,CAGNRGTDTQYF,TGTGCCGGGAACAGGGGCACAGATACGCAGTATTTT
NA,NA,TRBJ1-1,TRBV7-9,CASSLTGNAEAFF,TGTGCCAGCAGTCTTACAGGGAATGCTGAAGCTTTCTTT
NA,NA,TRBJ2-7,TRBV7-8,CASSLGGGLLREQYF,TGTGCCAGCAGCTTGGGGGGCGGTCTACTACGCGAGCAGTACTTC
NA,NA,TRBJ2-5,TRBV19,CASSMWGEETQYF,TGTGCCAGTAGTATGTGGGGGGAAGAGACCCAGTACTTC
NA,NA,TRBJ2-5,TRBV19,CASSIGGRVETQYF,TGTGCCAGTAGTATCGGGGGGCGGGTGGAGACCCAGTACTTC
NA,once,TRBJ2-2,TRBV27,CASSSGLRANTGELFF,TGTGCCAGCAGTTCAGGTCTCAGGGCGAACACCGGGGAGCTGTTTTTT
TRBD1,NA,TRBJ2-2,TRBV11-2,CASSLQRDSERTGELFF,TGTGCCAGCAGCTTACAACGGGACAGCGAAAGAACCGGGGAGCTGTTTTTT
NA,once,TRBJ2-7,TRBV6-1,CASSDIGGPEQYF,TGTGCCAGCAGTGACATTGGGGGTCCCGAGCAGTACTTC
TRBD1,NA,TRBJ2-1,TRBV2,CASSGDQGVWNEQFF,TGTGCCAGCAGTGGCGACCAGGGGGTTTGGAATGAGCAGTTCTTC
NA,NA,TRBJ2-7,TRBV5-6,CASSLKYEQYF,TGTGCCAGCAGCTTGAAATACGAGCAGTACTTC
NA,few,TRBJ1-2,TRBV19,CASSIILGYGYTF,TGTGCCAGTAGTATTATACTCGGCTATGGCTACACCTTC
NA,NA,TRBJ2-7,TRBV7-9,CASSPRGFYEQYF,TGTGCCAGCAGCCCCCGGGGCTTCTACGAGCAGTACTTC
TRBD1,NA,TRBJ1-1,TRBV9,CASSAGGSNTEAFF,TGTGCCAGCAGTGCAGGGGGTTCGAACACTGAAGCTTTCTTT
TRBD1,NA,TRBJ2-2,TRBV7-9,CASSPSGQVYTGELFF,TGTGCCAGCAGCCCCTCGGGACAGGTCTACACCGGGGAGCTGTTTTTT
TRBD1,NA,TRBJ2-1,TRBV27,CASSFGTGSYNEQFF,TGTGCCAGCAGTTTCGGGACAGGTTCCTACAATGAGCAGTTCTTC
TRBD1,NA,TRBJ2-7,TRBV25-1,CASSEYGRAGGYYEQYF,TGTGCCAGCAGTGAATATGGTCGGGCAGGGGGCTATTACGAGCAGTACTTC
NA,NA,TRBJ2-1,TRBV7-2,CASSFIGGLAGEQFF,TGTGCCAGCAGCTTTATAGGGGGGCTAGCTGGTGAGCAGTTCTTC
TRBD2,NA,TRBJ2-3,TRBV9,CASSIRQGTSGSNYGTDTQYF,TGTGCCAGCAGCATTAGACAGGGGACTAGCGGGAGCAACTACGGCACAGATACGCAGTATTTT
NA,NA,TRBJ1-1,TRBV19,CAIASGGFTEAFF,TGTGCCATCGCCTCGGGGGGCTTTACTGAAGCTTTCTTT
TRBD1,NA,TRBJ1-2,TRBV5-1,CASSLLPGQQGYGYTF,TGCGCCAGCAGCTTGCTCCCGGGACAGCAGGGCTATGGCTACACCTTC
TRBD2,NA,TRBJ2-1,TRBV7-8,CASSLAGRGNEQFF,TGTGCCAGCAGCTTAGCGGGGAGGGGCAATGAGCAGTTCTTC
NA,NA,TRBJ2-5,TRBV7-8,CASSLEATYGETQYF,TGTGCCAGCAGCCTAGAGGCCACTTACGGAGAGACCCAGTACTTC
NA,NA,TRBJ2-5,TRBV2,CASILHFQETQYF,TGTGCCAGCATCTTGCATTTCCAAGAGACCCAGTACTTC
NA,NA,TRBJ2-3,TRBV6-5,CASSYSVTDTQYF,TGTGCCAGCAGTTATTCTGTCACAGATACGCAGTATTTT
NA,NA,TRBJ2-7,TRBV4-1,CASSQENMHEQYF,TGCGCCAGCAGCCAAGAAAACATGCACGAGCAGTACTTC
TRBD2,NA,TRBJ2-1,TRBV9,CASSVGSGGGNNEQFF,TGTGCCAGCAGCGTCGGGAGTGGCGGGGGGAACAATGAGCAGTTCTTC
NA,NA,TRBJ1-2,TRBV10-3,CAIRGLGYTF,TGTGCCATCAGGGGGCTCGGCTACACCTTC
NA,NA,TRBJ2-7,TRBV4-1,CASSQDRGFDEQYF,TGCGCCAGCAGCCAAGACAGGGGTTTCGACGAGCAGTACTTC
TRBD1,NA,TRBJ2-7,TRBV7-9,CASSTPPGQGIDQYF,TGTGCCAGCAGCACCCCCCCGGGACAGGGAATTGATCAGTACTTC
NA,once,TRBJ2-1,TRBV30,CAWSVPRLEQFF,TGTGCCTGGAGTGTACCCAGGCTTGAGCAGTTCTTC
NA,NA,TRBJ1-2,TRBV19,CASSISAGANYGYTF,TGTGCCAGTAGTATAAGCGCAGGGGCTAACTATGGCTACACCTTC
NA,NA,TRBJ2-5,TRBV11-2,CASSSSSGDWGTQYF,TGTGCCAGCAGCTCCTCCTCAGGGGATTGGGGGACCCAGTACTTC
TRBD1,NA,TRBJ2-7,TRBV10-3,CAISEKGAQGEQYF,TGTGCCATCAGTGAGAAGGGGGCGCAGGGAGAGCAGTACTTC
NA,NA,TRBJ1-5,TRBV15,CATSRALHGERHQPQHF,TGTGCCACCAGCAGAGCCCTACACGGGGAGAGGCATCAGCCCCAGCATTTT
NA,NA,TRBJ2-5,TRBV10-3,CAITDSKETQYF,TGTGCCATCACCGACAGTAAAGAGACCCAGTACTTC
NA,NA,TRBJ2-3,TRBV6-4,CASRRLQNTQYF,TGTGCCAGCAGACGTCTACAAAATACGCAGTATTTT
NA,NA,TRBJ2-1,TRBV4-1,CASSPLPSPGEQFF,TGCGCCAGCAGCCCCCTCCCCTCCCCCGGTGAGCAGTTCTTC
NA,NA,TRBJ1-1,TRBV6-5,CASSYVRHTEAFF,TGTGCCAGCAGTTATGTCAGACACACTGAAGCTTTCTTT
TRBD1,NA,TRBJ2-4,TRBV5-1,CASSFETGTFQYF,TGCGCCAGCAGCTTCGAGACAGGGACATTTCAGTACTTC
TRBD1,NA,TRBJ2-7,TRBV7-7,CASSRPPGTGRYEQYF,TGTGCCAGCAGCCGCCCCCCCGGGACAGGTCGTTACGAGCAGTACTTC
TRBD2,few,TRBJ2-7,TRBV5-1,CASSLELAGKIYEQYF,TGCGCCAGCAGCTTGGAACTAGCGGGAAAAATCTACGAGCAGTACTTC
TRBD1,NA,TRBJ2-5,TRBV4-1,CASSQDSIQDRAETQYF,TGCGCCAGCAGCCAAGATTCGATTCAGGACAGGGCAGAGACCCAGTACTTC
TRBD1,once,TRBJ2-7,TRBV14,CASSQFRTGAHEQYF,TGTGCCAGCAGCCAATTTCGGACAGGGGCGCACGAGCAGTACTTC
NA,NA,TRBJ2-3,TRBV18,CASSPPDSTDTQYF,TGTGCCAGCTCACCCCCCGACAGCACAGATACGCAGTATTTT
NA,NA,TRBJ2-1,TRBV19,CASLSGPGRNEQFF,TGTGCCAGTCTGAGCGGGCCGGGTCGGAATGAGCAGTTCTTC
NA,NA,TRBJ1-2,TRBV10-3,CAISESAGTNYGYTF,TGTGCCATCAGTGAGTCGGCGGGAACTAACTATGGCTACACCTTC
NA,NA,TRBJ2-4,TRBV23-1,CASSQSSGALAKNIQYF,TGCGCCAGCAGTCAATCTTCCGGGGCCCTAGCCAAAAACATTCAGTACTTC
NA,NA,TRBJ2-7,TRBV10-3,CAISESRRGSDEQYF,TGTGCCATCAGTGAGTCTAGGAGAGGGTCCGACGAGCAGTACTTC